A selection of T cell receptor beta chains follows, all from one sample in a study of T cells in Graves' hyperthyroidism and ophthalmopathy. TCRdb independently ran MiXCR on the multiplex PCR reads; one entry per CDR3 protein. The sample has hundreds of thousands of distinct CDR3 sequences; about 45% are singletons. Sample: peripheral blood or thyroid tissue (not recorded which). These receptors all stem from an adult man with Graves' disease, either hyperthyroidism or ophthalmopathy (not recorded which). Each CDR3 is given with its conserved first and last residue. The D gene is left open where the match is weak. The size entry is marked missing in some rows and otherwise reads once, few, many or a size class.

>TRBV7-2|NA|NA|TRBJ2-7
TGTGCCAGCGCCGCGGGTCACTACGAGCAGTACTTC
CASAAGHYEQYF
>TRBV19|few|NA|TRBJ1-5
TGTGCCAGTAGGGAGCGGACAACTAGTGGCAATCAGCCCCAGCATTTT
CASRERTTSGNQPQHF
>TRBV12-3/TRBV12-4|NA|NA|TRBJ1-5
TGTGCCAGCAGCCGCTCCAGGGGTTTTCAGCCCCAGCATTTT
CASSRSRGFQPQHF
>TRBV2|many|TRBD1|TRBJ1-1
TGTGCCAGCAGTGATCCGAGACAGGGCGAGAGGGCTTTCTTT
CASSDPRQGERAFF
>TRBV6-5|NA|NA|TRBJ1-1
TGTGCCATCAGTACTGTACAGGGACTGAACACTGAAGCTTTCTTT
CAISTVQGLNTEAFF
>TRBV29-1|NA|NA|TRBJ1-1
TGCAGCTTACCAGGTAACACTGAAGCTTTCTTT
CSLPGNTEAFF
>TRBV29-1|many|NA|TRBJ2-7
TGCAGCGTTGAAGTCAGGGCTGGGCCCTACGAGCAGTACTTC
CSVEVRAGPYEQYF
>TRBV2|NA|TRBD1|TRBJ1-2
TGTGCCAGCAGTTTCCAACAGGGGCGGCATGGCTACACCTTC
CASSFQQGRHGYTF
>TRBV2|NA|TRBD1|TRBJ2-4
TGTGCCAGCACTTCAGGCAGGGGGACCAAAAACATTCAGTACTTC
CASTSGRGTKNIQYF
>TRBV29-1|many|NA|TRBJ2-7
TGCAGCGCTGGGGGACTCTACTCCTACGAGCAGTACTTC
CSAGGLYSYEQYF
>TRBV7-9|few|NA|TRBJ1-2
TGTGCCAGCAGCTTCTTTATATATGGCTACACCTTC
CASSFFIYGYTF
>TRBV2|NA|TRBD2|TRBJ2-1
TGTGCCACCACTAGCGGAGTTAGCTCCTACAATGAGCAGTTCTTC
CATTSGVSSYNEQFF
>TRBV29-1|many|NA|TRBJ1-2
TGCAGCGTCACCCGAACCGGCCGAGGAAACTATGGCTACACCTTC
CSVTRTGRGNYGYTF
>TRBV6-5|NA|NA|TRBJ1-2
TGTGCCAGCAGTTCGGTACTTAGGGGTGGCTACACCTTC
CASSSVLRGGYTF
>TRBV10-3|NA|NA|TRBJ1-1
TGTGCCACTACACGGGGGGCCCTTGAAGCTTTCTTT
CATTRGALEAFF
>TRBV19|once|NA|TRBJ1-1
TGTGCCAGTAGGCCTCCGGGAGGCACTCAAGCTTTCTTT
CASRPPGGTQAFF
>TRBV6-5|few|NA|TRBJ2-5
TGTGCCAGCAACTATTTACAGACCCAGTACTTC
CASNYLQTQYF
>TRBV29-1|few|NA|TRBJ1-1
TGCAGCGTTGAAGAGGGGGGGGGCAGGACTGAAGCTTTCTTT
CSVEEGGGRTEAFF